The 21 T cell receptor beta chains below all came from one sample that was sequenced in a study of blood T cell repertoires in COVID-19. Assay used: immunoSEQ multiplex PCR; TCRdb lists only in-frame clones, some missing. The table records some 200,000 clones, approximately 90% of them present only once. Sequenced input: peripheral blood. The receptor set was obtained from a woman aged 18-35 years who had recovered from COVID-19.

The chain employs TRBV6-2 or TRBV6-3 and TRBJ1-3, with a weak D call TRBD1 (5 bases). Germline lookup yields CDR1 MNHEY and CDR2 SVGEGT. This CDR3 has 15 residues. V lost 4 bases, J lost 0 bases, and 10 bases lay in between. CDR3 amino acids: CASSWGRSSGNTIYF. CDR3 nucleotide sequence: TGTGCCAGCAGTTGGGGCAGGAGCTCTGGAAACACCATATATTTT.

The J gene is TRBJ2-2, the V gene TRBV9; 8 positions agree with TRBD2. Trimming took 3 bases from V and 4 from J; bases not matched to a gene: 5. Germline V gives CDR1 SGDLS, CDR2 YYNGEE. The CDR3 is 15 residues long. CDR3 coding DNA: TGTGCCAGCAGCGGAACTAGCGGTGCCACCGGGGAGCTGTTTTTT. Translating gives CASSGTSGATGELFF.

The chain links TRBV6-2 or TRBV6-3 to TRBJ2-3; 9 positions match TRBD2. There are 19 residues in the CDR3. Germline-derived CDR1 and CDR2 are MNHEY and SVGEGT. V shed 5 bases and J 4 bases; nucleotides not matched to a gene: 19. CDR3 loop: CASSPTPPLAGARSDTQYF. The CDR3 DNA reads TGTGCCAGCAGTCCGACGCCACCCTTAGCGGGAGCGAGGTCAGATACGCAGTATTTT.

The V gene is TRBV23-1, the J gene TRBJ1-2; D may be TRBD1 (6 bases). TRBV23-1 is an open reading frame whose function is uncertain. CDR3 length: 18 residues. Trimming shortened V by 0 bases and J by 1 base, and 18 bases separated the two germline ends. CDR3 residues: CASSQSGLGGESNYGYTF. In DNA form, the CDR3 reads TGCGCCAGCAGTCAATCGGGGCTAGGGGGGGAGAGTAACTATGGCTACACCTTC.

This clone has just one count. In nucleotides, the CDR3 is TGCGCCAGCAGCACCGCTCACGGGCGACAGGATCTATCCTACGAGCAGTACTTC. This codes for CASSTAHGRQDLSYEQYF. V and J are TRBV5-1 and TRBJ2-7, with D maybe TRBD1 (6 bases). V lost 4 bases and J 1 base, leaving 24 bases between the germline ends. This CDR3 is built from 18 residues. Germline V gene sequence: CDR1 SGHRS, CDR2 YFSETQ. The entire variable domain, with the rest obtained from reference TRBV5-1 and TRBJ2-7, is as follows: KAGVTQTPRYLIKTRGQQVTLSCSPISGHRSVSWYQQTPGQGLQFLFEYFSETQRNKGNFPGRFSGRQFSNSRSEMNVSTLELGDSALYLCASSTAHGRQDLSYEQYFGPGTRLTVT.

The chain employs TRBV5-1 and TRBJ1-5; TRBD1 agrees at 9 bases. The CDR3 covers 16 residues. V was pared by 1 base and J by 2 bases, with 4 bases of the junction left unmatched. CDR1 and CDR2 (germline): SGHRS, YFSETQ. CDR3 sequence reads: CASSLRRQGGNQPQHF. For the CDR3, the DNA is TGCGCCAGCAGCTTGAGAAGACAGGGGGGCAATCAGCCCCAGCATTTT.

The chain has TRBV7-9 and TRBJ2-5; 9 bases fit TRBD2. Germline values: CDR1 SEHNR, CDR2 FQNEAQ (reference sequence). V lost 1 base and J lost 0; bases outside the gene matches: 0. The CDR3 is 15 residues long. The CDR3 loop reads CASSLVAGDQETQYF. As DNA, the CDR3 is TGTGCCAGCAGCTTAGTAGCGGGGGACCAAGAGACCCAGTACTTC.

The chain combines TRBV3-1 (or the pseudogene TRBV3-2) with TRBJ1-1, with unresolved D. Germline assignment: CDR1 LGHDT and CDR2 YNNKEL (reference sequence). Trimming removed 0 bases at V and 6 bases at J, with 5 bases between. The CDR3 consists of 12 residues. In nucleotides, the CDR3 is TGTGCCAGCAGCCAAGATCTCGCTGAAGCTTTCTTT. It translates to CASSQDLAEAFF.

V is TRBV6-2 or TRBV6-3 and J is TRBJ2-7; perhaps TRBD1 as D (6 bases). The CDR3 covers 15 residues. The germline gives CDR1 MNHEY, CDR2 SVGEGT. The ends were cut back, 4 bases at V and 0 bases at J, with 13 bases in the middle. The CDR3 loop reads CASSSDRTSSYEQYF. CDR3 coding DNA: TGTGCCAGCAGTTCCGACAGGACGAGCTCCTACGAGCAGTACTTC.

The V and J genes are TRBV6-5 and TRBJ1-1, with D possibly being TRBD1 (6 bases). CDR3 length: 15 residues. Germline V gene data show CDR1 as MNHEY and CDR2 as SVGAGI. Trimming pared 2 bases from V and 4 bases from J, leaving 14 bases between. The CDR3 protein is CASSYGGGAGTEAFF. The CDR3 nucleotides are TGTGCCAGCAGTTACGGCGGGGGCGCAGGCACTGAAGCTTTCTTT.

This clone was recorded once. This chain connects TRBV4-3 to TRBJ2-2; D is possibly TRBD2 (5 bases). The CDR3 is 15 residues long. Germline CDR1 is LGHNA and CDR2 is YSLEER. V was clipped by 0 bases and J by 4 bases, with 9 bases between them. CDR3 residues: CASSQDFRGTGELFF. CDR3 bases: TGCGCCAGCAGCCAAGATTTTCGGGGCACCGGGGAGCTGTTTTTT.

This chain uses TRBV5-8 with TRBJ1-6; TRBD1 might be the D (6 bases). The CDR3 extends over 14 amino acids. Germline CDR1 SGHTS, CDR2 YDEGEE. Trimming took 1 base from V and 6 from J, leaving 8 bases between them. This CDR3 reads CASSLTGTNSPLHF. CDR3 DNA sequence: TGTGCCAGCAGCTTGACAGGGACTAATTCACCCCTCCACTTT.

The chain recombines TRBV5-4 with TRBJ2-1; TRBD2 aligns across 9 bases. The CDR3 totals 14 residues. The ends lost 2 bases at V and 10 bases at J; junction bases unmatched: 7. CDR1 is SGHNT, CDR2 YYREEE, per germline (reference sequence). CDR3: CASSFLAGVKEQFF. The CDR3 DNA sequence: TGTGCCAGCAGCTTTTTAGCGGGAGTTAAGGAGCAGTTCTTC.

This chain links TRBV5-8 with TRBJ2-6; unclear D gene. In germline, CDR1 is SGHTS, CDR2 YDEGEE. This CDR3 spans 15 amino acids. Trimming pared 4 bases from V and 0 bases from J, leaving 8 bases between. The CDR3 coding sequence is TGTGCCAGCAGCCTTAGAAGCTCTGGGGCCAACGTCCTGACTTTC. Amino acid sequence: CASSLRSSGANVLTF.

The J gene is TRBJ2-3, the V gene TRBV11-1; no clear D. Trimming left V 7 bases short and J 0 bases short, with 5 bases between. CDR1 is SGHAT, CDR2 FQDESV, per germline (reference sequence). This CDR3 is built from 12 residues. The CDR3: CASKLSTDTQYF. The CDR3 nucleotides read TGTGCCAGCAAGCTGAGCACAGATACGCAGTATTTT.

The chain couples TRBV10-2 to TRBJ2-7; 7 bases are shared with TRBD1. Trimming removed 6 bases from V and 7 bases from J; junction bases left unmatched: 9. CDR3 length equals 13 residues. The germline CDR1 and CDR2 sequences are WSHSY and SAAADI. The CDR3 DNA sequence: TGCGCCAGCAGGGTTACAGGGGCTTGGGAGCAGTACTTC. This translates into CASRVTGAWEQYF.

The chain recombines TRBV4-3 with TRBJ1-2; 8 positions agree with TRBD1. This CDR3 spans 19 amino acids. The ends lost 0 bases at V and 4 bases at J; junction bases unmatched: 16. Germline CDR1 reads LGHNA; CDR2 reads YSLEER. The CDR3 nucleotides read TGCGCCAGCAGCCAAGAAACTGAGACAGGGGTGCTCCCTCTCTATGGCTACACCTTC. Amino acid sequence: CASSQETETGVLPLYGYTF.

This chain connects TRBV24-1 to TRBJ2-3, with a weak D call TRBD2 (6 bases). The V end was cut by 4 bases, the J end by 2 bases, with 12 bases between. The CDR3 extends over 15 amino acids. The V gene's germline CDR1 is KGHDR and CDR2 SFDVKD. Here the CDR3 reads CATSDPGLTTDTQYF. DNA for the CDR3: TGTGCCACCAGTGACCCGGGACTCACCACAGATACGCAGTATTTT.

In DNA form, the CDR3 reads TGTGCCACCAGCAGAGATAGGACTAGCAGCACAGATACGCAGTATTTT. Translating gives CATSRDRTSSTDTQYF. The chain employs TRBV15 and TRBJ2-3, with TRBD2 matching over 8 bases. This CDR3 comprises 16 residues. J gave up 0 bases and V 0 bases, and 2 bases lay outside the gene matches. CDR1 and CDR2 (germline): LNHNV, YYDKDF (reference sequence).

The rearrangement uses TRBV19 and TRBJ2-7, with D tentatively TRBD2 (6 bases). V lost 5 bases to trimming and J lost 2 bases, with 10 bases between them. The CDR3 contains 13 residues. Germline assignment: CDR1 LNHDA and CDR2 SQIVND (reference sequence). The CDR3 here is CASSVGLPYEQYV. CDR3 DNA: TGTGCCAGTAGTGTGGGACTTCCCTACGAGCAGTACGTC.

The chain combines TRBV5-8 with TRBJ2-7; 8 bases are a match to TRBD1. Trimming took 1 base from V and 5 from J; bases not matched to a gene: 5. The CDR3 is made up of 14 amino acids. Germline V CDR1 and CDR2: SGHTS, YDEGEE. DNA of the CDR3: TGTGCCAGCAGCTTGTGGACAGGGATAGACGAGCAGTACGTC. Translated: CASSLWTGIDEQYV.